A single T cell receptor beta chain is shown here with its context. What antigen it recognizes has not been identified. Base quality data are lacking; no much larger clone is found one base away. Trimming takes 6 bases off V and 6 bases off J; junction bases not matched to a gene: 12. CDR1 and CDR2 are drawn from the germline V gene: MNHNS, SASEGT. The CDR3 measures 15 amino acids from cysteine to phenylalanine. This entry keeps only the CDR3 DNA: 45 bases, framed from base 1. TCR beta CDR3 regions were amplified from RNA transcripts. The first round of RT-PCR for the TCR CDR3 was performed with the HTBI primer set and the Qiagen OneStep RT-PCR kit. The libraries were constructed in a second round of multiplex PCR and then size-selected and purified. Sequencing of the libraries was done on an Illumina HiSeq2000 using paired-end 100 bp reads. From the authors' description of their analysis: SOAPnuke was used to process the raw data, removing reads that contained adapters or uncalled bases, had a mean Phred below 15, or lacked an exact match to the constant primer or identifier. COPE v1.2.5 was used to merge high-quality paired reads, and clonotypes were defined as unique nucleotide sequences. MiTCR v1.1 was used to align the clonotypes against IMGT TRBV, TRBD and TRBJ reference segments. The analysis included only V-J combinations with a frequency above 0.0001, which together covered around 99% of the repertoires. The TCS score was defined as F50 (clonal expansion) divided by E x V (chaos), with BLOSUM62-based TCRdist calculated between CDR3 peptides within each V-J. Welch's t-statistics and random forest reduced some 510 V-J features to around 14, which were used in a naive Bayes classifier (R e1071). Thyroid-blood repertoire similarity was quantified with the Morisita-Horn index. The raw public data were reprocessed by TCRdb itself: fastp quality trimming at Q25, MiXCR clonotype calling, in-frame beta chains only. Every CDR3 protein is listed once, alongside the most common genes and DNA of its rows. V and J calls and clone size were set by TCRdb, not the authors. Counted in this sample were roughly 700,000 distinct CDR3 sequences; roughly a third of them appeared once. Clones ranked in the top ten supply around 32% of the sample.

These data come from a study of T cells in Graves' hyperthyroidism and ophthalmopathy (dated by TCRdb to the late 2010s). In terms of the full investigation: Peripheral blood was sampled at the time of initial diagnosis, prior to any treatment. A discovery cohort of about 95 patients, about 40 with Graves' ophthalmopathy and 57 with stable Graves' hyperthyroidism, was used to find distinguishing TCR V-J signatures. Prospective prediction of ophthalmopathy was tested in an independent validation cohort of some 19 hyperthyroidism patients and 15 to 17 patients who later progressed to ophthalmopathy. The approximately 100 discovery patients were divided at random into training and test sets in a 7:3 ratio. Thyroid tissue and blood T-cell repertoires from roughly six Graves' hyperthyroidism patients were also compared in the study. After sampling, hyperthyroidism patients received methimazole starting at 30 mg daily, and ophthalmopathy patients received high-dose intravenous methylprednisolone. The paper describes TCR Vbeta CDR3 sequencing of 140 or so peripheral blood samples, made up of some 40 ophthalmopathy patients, some 80 hyperthyroidism patients and roughly 17 progressor patients.

A patient counted as having stable Graves' hyperthyroidism if no progression to ophthalmopathy occurred over 18 months of follow-up. The hyperthyroidism patients were between 18 and 65 years old and newly diagnosed, with a disease duration of less than 2 months. Any patient with an uncontrolled infection, another autoimmune disease, pregnancy or lactation was excluded. Clinical symptoms, serum thyroxine and TRAb, thyroid ultrasound, and orbital computed tomography formed the basis for the diagnoses. PBMCs were separated from roughly 10 ml of fresh peripheral blood using Ficoll-Paque density gradient centrifugation. Total RNA was extracted using Trizol reagent, and RNA quality was assessed on an Agilent 2100 Bioanalyzer. The study at large found these results: In validation, the model predicted progression to ophthalmopathy with approximately 70% sensitivity and about 72% specificity, a median of 6.5 months before onset. A 13 V-J signature model separated ophthalmopathy from stable hyperthyroidism, with 87.88% sensitivity and 81.08% specificity in cross-validation and 80%/75% in testing. No statistical method was used to set the sample size in advance, and investigators knew the group allocation. Most expanded thyroid clonotypes (frequency above 0.001) were also found in blood, which suggests that blood repertoires may mirror thyroid immune responses.

The receptor chain draws on TRBV6-1 and TRBJ2-7, and 9 bases in between align with TRBD1. Specimen: blood. This TCR derives from a woman aged 40 to 50 with Graves' hyperthyroidism. In nucleotides, the sequence is TGTGCCAGCAGCAGGAGCGGACAGGGGATGATCGAGCAGTACTTC. The resulting protein is CASSRSGQGMIEQYF.